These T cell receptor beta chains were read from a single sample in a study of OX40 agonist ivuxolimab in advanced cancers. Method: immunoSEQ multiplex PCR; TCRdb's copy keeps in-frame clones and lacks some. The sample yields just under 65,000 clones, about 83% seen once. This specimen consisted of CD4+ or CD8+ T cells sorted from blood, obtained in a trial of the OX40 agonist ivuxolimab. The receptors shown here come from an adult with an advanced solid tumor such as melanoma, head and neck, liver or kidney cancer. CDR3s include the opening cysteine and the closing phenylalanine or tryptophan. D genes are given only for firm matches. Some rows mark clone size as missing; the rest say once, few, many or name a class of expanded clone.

cdr3_aa: CASSRREWAETQYF
cdr3_nt: TGCGCCAGCAGCCGACGCGAATGGGCGGAGACCCAGTACTTC
clone_size: .
d_call: .
j_call: TRBJ2-5
cdr3_length: 14
v_call: TRBV5-1

cdr3_aa: CASSSTGGTEAFF
cdr3_nt: TGTGCCAGCTCAAGTACAGGGGGCACTGAAGCTTTCTTT
clone_size: .
d_call: TRBD1
j_call: TRBJ1-1
cdr3_length: 13
v_call: TRBV18

cdr3_aa: CASSPGGLGSQYF
cdr3_nt: TGTGCCAGCAGCCCGGGGGGGTTGGGGTCCCAGTACTTC
clone_size: .
d_call: TRBD2
j_call: TRBJ2-5
cdr3_length: 13
v_call: TRBV11-1

cdr3_aa: CASSPHTYRQLRNTEAFF
cdr3_nt: TGTGCCAGCAGCCCACATACTTATAGACAGCTAAGGAACACTGAAGCTTTCTTT
clone_size: .
d_call: .
j_call: TRBJ1-1
cdr3_length: 18
v_call: TRBV7-2

cdr3_aa: CASSKGFFSNQPQHF
cdr3_nt: TGTGCCAGTAGCAAGGGGTTTTTTAGCAATCAGCCCCAGCATTTT
clone_size: .
d_call: .
j_call: TRBJ1-5
cdr3_length: 15
v_call: TRBV19

cdr3_aa: CASSLEGALNTEAFF
cdr3_nt: TGTGCCAGCAGCTTAGAAGGGGCCTTGAACACTGAAGCTTTCTTT
clone_size: .
d_call: .
j_call: TRBJ1-1
cdr3_length: 15
v_call: TRBV7-9

cdr3_aa: CASSEKIRDSGSGKYGYTF
cdr3_nt: TGTGCCAGCAGTGAAAAAATTAGGGACAGCGGCAGCGGGAAGTATGGCTACACCTTC
clone_size: few
d_call: TRBD1
j_call: TRBJ1-2
cdr3_length: 19
v_call: TRBV6-1

cdr3_aa: CASSSLRDLGTEAFF
cdr3_nt: TGTGCCAGCAGCTCCCTCAGGGACTTGGGCACTGAAGCTTTCTTT
clone_size: .
d_call: .
j_call: TRBJ1-1
cdr3_length: 15
v_call: TRBV5-5

cdr3_aa: CASSQKDRNSPLHF
cdr3_nt: TGTGCCAGCTCGCAAAAGGACAGAAATTCACCCCTCCACTTT
clone_size: .
d_call: .
j_call: TRBJ1-6
cdr3_length: 14
v_call: TRBV18

cdr3_aa: CASSSRGWYGYTF
cdr3_nt: TGTGCCAGCAGTTCCAGGGGATGGTATGGCTACACCTTC
clone_size: .
d_call: .
j_call: TRBJ1-2
cdr3_length: 13
v_call: TRBV27

cdr3_aa: CASGLDNQPQHF
cdr3_nt: TGTGCTAGTGGTTTGGACAATCAGCCCCAGCATTTT
clone_size: few
d_call: .
j_call: TRBJ1-5
cdr3_length: 12
v_call: TRBV12-5

cdr3_aa: CASAYGVLPNYGYTF
cdr3_nt: TGTGCCAGTGCTTACGGGGTCCTCCCGAACTATGGCTACACCTTC
clone_size: .
d_call: .
j_call: TRBJ1-2
cdr3_length: 15
v_call: TRBV19

cdr3_aa: CASSPYGATNEKLFF
cdr3_nt: TGCGCCAGCAGCCCTTACGGTGCAACTAATGAAAAACTGTTTTTT
clone_size: .
d_call: .
j_call: TRBJ1-4
cdr3_length: 15
v_call: TRBV10-2

cdr3_aa: CASSSGGDYGYTF
cdr3_nt: TGTGCCAGCAGCTCTGGGGGTGACTATGGCTACACCTTC
clone_size: .
d_call: .
j_call: TRBJ1-2
cdr3_length: 13
v_call: TRBV7-9

cdr3_aa: CASGQGTTMDQPQHF
cdr3_nt: TGTGCCTCCGGACAGGGCACCACGATGGATCAGCCCCAGCATTTT
clone_size: .
d_call: TRBD1
j_call: TRBJ1-5
cdr3_length: 15
v_call: TRBV27

cdr3_aa: CASSLAADRSYEQYF
cdr3_nt: TGTGCCAGCAGCTTGGCCGCAGACAGAAGCTACGAGCAGTACTTC
clone_size: .
d_call: .
j_call: TRBJ2-7
cdr3_length: 15
v_call: TRBV5-4

cdr3_aa: CASSIGDRARYTF
cdr3_nt: TGTGCCAGTAGTATCGGGGACAGGGCTCGCTACACCTTC
clone_size: .
d_call: TRBD1
j_call: TRBJ1-2
cdr3_length: 13
v_call: TRBV19

cdr3_aa: CATSRRDYNEQFF
cdr3_nt: TGTGCCACCAGCAGGAGGGACTACAATGAGCAGTTCTTC
clone_size: .
d_call: .
j_call: TRBJ2-1
cdr3_length: 13
v_call: TRBV15

cdr3_aa: CASSFTEYTNYGYTF
cdr3_nt: TGTGCCAGCAGCTTTACGGAATATACTAACTATGGCTACACCTTC
clone_size: .
d_call: .
j_call: TRBJ1-2
cdr3_length: 15
v_call: TRBV7-2

cdr3_aa: CASSRSGQGRDEQYF
cdr3_nt: TGCGCCAGCAGCCGATCGGGACAGGGTCGCGACGAGCAGTACTTC
clone_size: once
d_call: TRBD1
j_call: TRBJ2-7
cdr3_length: 15
v_call: TRBV5-1

cdr3_aa: CASSSGQGLGGYTF
cdr3_nt: TGTGCCAGCAGCTCGGGACAGGGATTAGGTGGCTACACCTTC
clone_size: once
d_call: TRBD1
j_call: TRBJ1-2
cdr3_length: 14
v_call: TRBV7-2

cdr3_aa: CSVDRTGSSYGYTF
cdr3_nt: TGCAGCGTTGACAGGACAGGGAGTAGCTATGGCTACACCTTC
clone_size: once
d_call: TRBD1
j_call: TRBJ1-2
cdr3_length: 14
v_call: TRBV29-1